These 9 T cell receptor beta chains came from one sample sequenced in a study of blood T cell repertoires in COVID-19. TCRdb's copy holds only in-frame clones and misses some; the assay was immunoSEQ multiplex PCR. This sample yields roughly 67,000 clones, of which about 86% are seen a single time; about 4% belongs to the top ten. The sample taken for sequencing was peripheral blood. The origin of the receptors is a man aged 45-60 years with acute or convalescent COVID-19.

The CDR3 reads CASSLGGQGRGYTF. The CDR3 coding sequence is TGTGCCAGCAGCTTAGGGGGACAGGGACGGGGCTACACCTTC. This sequence joins TRBV7-9 and TRBJ1-2; 9 bases line up with TRBD1. Germline CDR1 and CDR2: SEHNR and FQNEAQ (reference sequence). This CDR3 is 14 amino acids long. Trimming cost V 1 base and J 8 bases; bases outside gene matches: 5.

This chain joins TRBV7-2 and TRBJ2-7; 9 bases fit TRBD2. Germline loops: CDR1 SGHTA, CDR2 FQGNSA. The CDR3 extends over 14 amino acids. V gave up 6 bases and J gave up 3 bases; unmatched junction bases: 6. The CDR3 loop is CASRVGLAFYEQYF. In DNA, the CDR3 is TGTGCCAGCAGGGTCGGACTAGCGTTCTACGAGCAGTACTTC.

This clone was counted once. The chain combines TRBV30 with TRBJ1-3; D remains unclear. The V gene lost 2 bases and the J gene lost 0 bases, with 5 bases spanning the gap. The CDR3 extends over 13 amino acids. Germline CDR1 and CDR2: GTSNPN and SVGIG (reference sequence). The CDR3 DNA reads TGTGCCTGGAGTTCGGGCTCTGGAAACACCATATATTTT. This codes for CAWSSGSGNTIYF.

The V gene is TRBV6-5, the J gene TRBJ2-1, with a possible D match to TRBD2 (5 bases). Germline V gene sequence: CDR1 MNHEY, CDR2 SVGAGI. The CDR3 runs to 14 residues. Between the trimmed V and J ends, which lost 6 bases and 2 bases, there was a span of 11 bases. The DNA for the CDR3 is TGTGCCAGCAGGTATCCCGGGACCTACAATGAGCAGTTCTTC. The encoded protein is CASRYPGTYNEQFF.

In the case of this clone: One end of the junction fails to match germline, which may point to a read error. The chain joins TRBV7-3 to TRBJ1-1; D unclear. CDR3 size: 12 residues. CDR1 and CDR2 (germline): SGHTA, FQGTGA. The CDR3 bases are TGTGCCAGCAGCTTATTTATAATGGAGGATATCTTT. Residues: CASSLFIMEDIF.

Regarding this clone: Other DNA sequences of this sample code for an identical CDR3. The V call is TRBV30, the J call TRBJ1-2; weak D call: TRBD1 (5 bases). The CDR3 sequence is 15 residues long. Germline V gene data show CDR1 as GTSNPN and CDR2 as SVGIG (reference sequence). V lost 0 bases and J 0 bases, leaving 11 bases between the germline ends. This CDR3 reads CAWSVAGPTNYGYTF. The CDR3 nucleotides are TGTGCCTGGAGTGTAGCAGGGCCCACTAACTATGGCTACACCTTC.

This chain connects TRBV13 to TRBJ2-7, with D possibly being TRBD1 (6 bases). Trimming removed 6 bases at V and 0 bases at J, with 12 bases between. The CDR3 covers 14 residues. The germline CDR1 and CDR2 sequences are PRHDT and FYEKMQ (reference sequence). In DNA form, the CDR3 reads TGTGCCAGCAGGCTAAGGACAGTCTCCTACGAGCAGTACTTC. This codes for CASRLRTVSYEQYF. The full variable domain, in which reference TRBV13 and TRBJ2-7 provide the parts outside the CDR3, is AAGVIQSPRHLIKEKRETATLKCYPIPRHDTVYWYQQGPGQDPQFLISFYEKMQSDKGSIPDRFSAQQFSDYHSELNMSSLELGDSALYFCASRLRTVSYEQYFGPGTRLTVT.

The chain carries TRBV6-5 and TRBJ1-1, with 7 bases that match TRBD1. This CDR3 spans 14 amino acids. With V trimmed by 2 bases and J by 2 bases, 2 bases remained unmatched. Germline V lookup: CDR1 MNHEY, CDR2 SVGAGI. The CDR3 DNA sequence: TGTGCCAGCAGTTACGGGACAGCCAACACTGAAGCTTTCTTT. This codes for CASSYGTANTEAFF.

The J gene is TRBJ2-1, the V gene TRBV10-1; 13 nucleotides match TRBD2. Germline CDR1 WNHNN, CDR2 SYGVQD (reference sequence). Unmatched junction bases numbered 17, after V lost 0 bases and J lost 9 bases. This CDR3 is built from 20 residues. This chain's CDR3 is CASSESMGLAGPGGIGEQFF. In DNA, the CDR3 is TGCGCCAGCAGTGAGTCGATGGGACTAGCGGGGCCCGGGGGTATTGGTGAGCAGTTCTTC.